These T cell receptor beta chains were read from a single sample in a study of blood T cell repertoires in COVID-19. This table comes from immunoSEQ multiplex PCR, and its TCRdb copy is limited to in-frame clones, with some not included. The sample consists of fewer than 60,000 clones, around nine tenths of them appearing once. Sequenced sample: peripheral blood. All receptors come from a man in his fifties with acute or convalescent COVID-19. CDR3s include the opening cysteine and the closing phenylalanine or tryptophan. A D gene is named only where the DNA matches it firmly. Clone size, where shown, is once, few, many, or a class for clones that have expanded.

abundance,v_gene,d_gene,j_gene,CDR3nt,CDR3aa
-,TRBV7-2,TRBD1,TRBJ1-2,TGTGCCAGCAGCTCGCCCCCCGGGACAGCCGACTATGGCTACACCTTC,CASSSPPGTADYGYTF
-,TRBV27,-,TRBJ1-1,TGTGCCAGCAGTTCATCCCCGGGGGGGGTCACTGAAGCTTTCTTT,CASSSSPGGVTEAFF
-,TRBV10-3,TRBD2,TRBJ2-1,TGTGCCATCAACAATCTAGCGGGAGGCCTGAATGAGCAGTTCTTC,CAINNLAGGLNEQFF
-,TRBV10-3,-,TRBJ2-1,TGTGCCATCAGTGAGTCCGGGGGAGCCGCCTACAATGAGCAGTTCTTC,CAISESGGAAYNEQFF
-,TRBV15,TRBD2,TRBJ2-1,TGTGCCACCAGCAGAGATCGGCTAGCGGGATCGTATGAGCAGTTCTTC,CATSRDRLAGSYEQFF
-,TRBV5-1,TRBD2,TRBJ2-1,TGCGCCAGCAGCTCGGGGGGAGGGCCGGTCGATGAGCAGTTCTTC,CASSSGGGPVDEQFF
-,TRBV28,-,TRBJ1-1,TGTGCCAGCAGTTTATCCAGGTCCCTGAACACTGAAGCTTTCTTT,CASSLSRSLNTEAFF
-,TRBV10-3,TRBD2,TRBJ2-5,TGTGCCATCAGTGATGGGACTAGTGGGGAGACCCAGTACTTC,CAISDGTSGETQYF
-,TRBV11-3,TRBD1,TRBJ2-7,TGTGCCAGCAGTCCTACAGGGGCCCACGAGCAGTACTTC,CASSPTGAHEQYF
-,TRBV18,TRBD1,TRBJ2-3,TGTGCCAGCTCCTCTTGGGACAGGAACACAGATACGCAGTATTTT,CASSSWDRNTDTQYF
-,TRBV6-4,TRBD2,TRBJ2-3,TGTGCCAGCAGTGGGACTAGCGGAAAGGGGACAGATACGCAGTATTTT,CASSGTSGKGTDTQYF
-,TRBV25-1,-,TRBJ1-1,TGTGCCAGCAAGAGCTACACTGAAGCTTTCTTT,CASKSYTEAFF
-,TRBV5-1,-,TRBJ1-4,TGCGCCAGCAGCTTGGGGTATGGGACAAGAAGGATTAATGAAAAACTGTTTTTT,CASSLGYGTRRINEKLFF
once,TRBV18,-,TRBJ1-5,TGTGCCAGCTCACGGATCACCATGGGGGGAAGACAGCCCCAGCATTTT,CASSRITMGGRQPQHF
-,TRBV11-3,TRBD2,TRBJ2-1,TGTGCCAGCAGCTCCCTAACTAGCGGGAGTAAGAGGAATGAGCAGTTCTTC,CASSSLTSGSKRNEQFF
-,TRBV2,-,TRBJ2-5,TGTGCCAGCAGAATAACGGGGTCTGGAGAGACCCAGTACTTC,CASRITGSGETQYF
once,TRBV6-2/TRBV6-3,-,TRBJ1-1,TGTGCCAGCAGTTACTCGATTCGGACTGCTACTGAAGCTTTCTTT,CASSYSIRTATEAFF
-,TRBV7-2,TRBD1,TRBJ1-2,TGTGCCAGCAGCTTTACTGCGGGACAGGGTAAGACTCAGTACGGCTACACCTTC,CASSFTAGQGKTQYGYTF
few,TRBV2,-,TRBJ1-4,TGTGCCAGTAAGAGGGGGATCCCTGCAACTAATGAAAAACTGTTTTTT,CASKRGIPATNEKLFF
-,TRBV28,TRBD1,TRBJ1-2,TGTGCCAGCAGTTCCTCTGACAGGGGGCGAGGTGGCTACACCTTC,CASSSSDRGRGGYTF
once,TRBV11-3,TRBD2,TRBJ2-3,TGTGCCAGCAGCAGGGGACTAGCTAGCACAGATACGCAGTATTTT,CASSRGLASTDTQYF
-,TRBV5-4,-,TRBJ1-1,TGTGCCAGCAGCCCCGAGGCGGGAGGAGCTGAAGCTTTCTTT,CASSPEAGGAEAFF